Many counts were recorded for the clone carrying this T cell receptor (beta chain). Its antigen remains unidentified. This entry is derived from a study of neurological immune-mediated disorders. Study findings and constraints: No CDR3 amino acid sequences recurred among expanded clones across subjects, suggesting private repertoires in all groups. Whereas HTLV-1-associated myelopathy showed the most TCR clonal expansion, multiple sclerosis showed the least, with levels below those of healthy controls.

This CDR3 is built from 15 residues. Trimming took off 5 bases at V and 6 bases at J, with 16 bases between the two ends. From germline, CDR1 is SGHTA and CDR2 FQGNSA. Unsorted libraries were derived from 2 million PBMCs stored at -80 C. Synthesis of cDNA used 5'RACE (with 10-nucleotide random UMIs). One entry per CDR3 protein results from TCRdb running MiXCR on the 5' RACE reads. The sample records roughly 24,000 distinct CDR3 sequences, roughly an eighth being singletons. Sequenced input: PBMCs. The TCR sequence derives from a woman in her sixties or seventies with HTLV-1-associated myelopathy (HAM/TSP). V gene TRBV7-2 combines with J gene TRBJ2-2, with D perhaps TRBD2 (6 bases). The chain's CDR3 is CASSDQTGRSGELFF. The CDR3, as DNA: TGTGCCAGCAGCGACCAGACGGGGAGGTCCGGGGAGCTGTTTTTT.